One sample yielded the 22 T cell receptor beta chains listed below, sequenced in a study of shared T cell receptors in the human thymus. Clones were read by immunoSEQ multiplex PCR, and TCRdb kept only the in-frame ones, dropping some. The sample records hundreds of thousands of clones, roughly 86% being singletons. This sample was shared with a second study, whose subject was human thymus T cells.

Sequencing input: thymocytes. The receptors originated from a boy younger than two with a congenital heart defect.

This clone was observed a few times. The chain's CDR3 is CASSTNHSPCEQYF. In DNA, the CDR3 is TGTGCCAGCAGCACTAACCATTCCCCTTGCGAGCAGTACTTC. The V call is TRBV5-4, the J call TRBJ2-7; D call uncertain. The germline CDR1 and CDR2 sequences are SGHNT and YYREEE (reference sequence). V was shortened by 4 bases and J by 6 bases, with 17 bases between the two germline ends. CDR3 size: 14 residues.

V and J are TRBV11-2 and TRBJ1-5; tentatively, D is TRBD1 (5 bases). Germline lookup yields CDR1 SGHAT and CDR2 FQNNGV. CDR3 size: 15 residues. V was trimmed by 5 bases and J by 2 bases, leaving 13 bases between them. Written as DNA, the CDR3 is TGTGCCAGCAGCATCAGGGTGGCGCGCAATCAGCCCCAGCATTTT. Protein product: CASSIRVARNQPQHF.

A remark on this clone: The sample carries other DNA sequences with the same CDR3. The chain combines TRBV6-1 with TRBJ1-5, with D unresolved. Germline-derived CDR1 and CDR2 are MNHNS and SASEGT. Trimming cost V 1 base and J 4 bases, with 8 bases left between them. This CDR3 comprises 14 residues. The CDR3 coding sequence is TGTGCCAGCAGTGAAGGGCAGAATAATCAGCCCCAGCATTTT. Translation: CASSEGQNNQPQHF.

The chain employs TRBV6-1 and TRBJ2-7; weak D call: TRBD1 (6 bases). The germline CDR1 and CDR2 sequences are MNHNS and SASEGT. Deletions cut 2 bases from V and 2 bases from J, with 22 bases between. The CDR3 length is 18 residues. The CDR3 protein is CASSEYQGTVPKTYEQYF. The CDR3 DNA follows: TGTGCCAGCAGTGAATACCAGGGGACGGTACCGAAAACCTACGAGCAGTACTTC.

The chain employs TRBV7-9 and TRBJ2-3, with 8 bases lining up with TRBD1. The ends lost 0 bases at V and 1 base at J; junction bases unmatched: 3. CDR3 length equals 16 residues. Germline CDR1 SEHNR, CDR2 FQNEAQ (reference sequence). Written as DNA, the CDR3 is TGTGCCAGCAGCTTAGCTTCGGACAGGGGCACAGATACGCAGTATTTT. Protein product: CASSLASDRGTDTQYF.

The chain employs TRBV27 and TRBJ1-4; 7 bases are shared with TRBD1. CDR1 and CDR2 from the germline V gene are MNHEY and SMNVEV (reference sequence). Losses at the gene ends were 6 bases for V and 10 bases for J; bases not matched to a gene: 14. The CDR3 is 15 amino acids. In DNA, the CDR3 is TGTGCCAGCAGCGCCGACAGGGTGGGAATCGGAAAACTGTTTTTT. Its protein is CASSADRVGIGKLFF.

This chain links TRBV12-5 with TRBJ2-7, with a possible D match to TRBD2 (6 bases). V dropped 1 base and J dropped 3 bases, with 19 bases sitting between them. This CDR3 region has 17 residues. Looked up from germline, CDR1 is LGHNT and CDR2 is FRNRAP. Here the CDR3 reads CASGLERGTPGDYEQYF. In DNA, the CDR3 is TGTGCTAGTGGTTTGGAAAGAGGGACTCCGGGCGACTACGAGCAGTACTTC. Full variable domain (outside the CDR3, taken from reference TRBV12-5 and TRBJ2-7): DARVTQTPRHKVTEMGQEVTMRCQPILGHNTVFWYRQTMMQGLELLAYFRNRAPLDDSGMPKDRFSAEMPDATLATLKIQPSEPRDSAVYFCASGLERGTPGDYEQYFGPGTRLTVT.

The V gene is TRBV5-6, the J gene TRBJ2-1, with D hard to call. Trimming took 0 bases from V and 0 from J, leaving 7 bases between them. The CDR3 loop spans 15 amino acids. Germline V CDR1 and CDR2: SGHDT, YYEEEE. In DNA form, the CDR3 reads TGTGCCAGCAGCTTGGCCCCCGGCTCCTACAATGAGCAGTTCTTC. Its translation is CASSLAPGSYNEQFF.

The chain combines TRBV15 with TRBJ1-2; 7 bases are a match to TRBD1. V lost 0 bases and J lost 6; bases outside the gene matches: 10. This CDR3 has 16 amino acids. Germline CDR1 is LNHNV and CDR2 is YYDKDF (reference sequence). For the CDR3, the DNA is TGTGCCACCAGCAGAGAATTGGGACAGTCCTTCCATGGCTACACCTTC. It specifies CATSRELGQSFHGYTF.

DNA for the CDR3: TGTGCCAGCAGCCCGGACAGTCCCGGAAACACCATATATTTT. This translates into CASSPDSPGNTIYF. The chain has TRBV14 and TRBJ1-3, with D perhaps matching TRBD1 (6 bases). The CDR3 covers 14 residues. Between the trimmed V and J ends, which lost 4 bases and 4 bases, there was a span of 11 bases. Germline lookup yields CDR1 SGHDN and CDR2 FVKESK. The whole variable domain, filled in from reference TRBV14 and TRBJ1-3, reads EAGVTQFPSHSVIEKGQTVTLRCDPISGHDNLYWYRRVMGKEIKFLLHFVKESKQDESGMPNNRFLAERTGGTYSTLKVQPAELEDSGVYFCASSPDSPGNTIYFGEGSWLTVV.

The rearrangement uses TRBV18 and TRBJ2-7; 11 bases fit TRBD2. With 1 base clipped from V and 4 bases from J, the junction kept 0 bases outside the gene matches. The germline V gene encodes CDR1 KGHSH and CDR2 LQKENI. This CDR3 comprises 14 residues. The CDR3: CASSPLAGGYEQYF. The CDR3 DNA follows: TGTGCCAGCTCACCACTAGCGGGAGGGTACGAGCAGTACTTC.

This clone was observed a few times. The rearrangement joins TRBV7-9 to TRBJ1-4; TRBD1 matches at 11 bases. The CDR3 length is 19 residues. J was trimmed by 4 bases and V by 6 bases; bases with no gene match: 16. CDR1 and CDR2 from the germline V gene are SEHNR and FQNEAQ (reference sequence). DNA of the CDR3: TGTGCCAGCAGTTTAAGCCAAGGACAGGGGGCAAAGTGTAATGAAAAACTGTTTTTT. As protein: CASSLSQGQGAKCNEKLFF.

V usage is TRBV5-4 and J usage is TRBJ2-5; D is perhaps TRBD2 (7 bases). Germline V lookup: CDR1 SGHNT, CDR2 YYREEE (reference sequence). V lost 1 base and J 5 bases, leaving 15 bases between the germline ends. CDR3 length: 15 residues. CDR3 nucleotide sequence: TGTGCCAGCAGCTTGAGGTCAGGGGAGGGGGAGACCCAGTACTTC. Its translation: CASSLRSGEGETQYF.

The CDR3 DNA sequence: TGTGCCAGCAGCTTAGAGCGGGAGGGCCGCCAAGCAGGCACAGATACGCAGTATTTT. It is translated as CASSLEREGRQAGTDTQYF. The V call is TRBV11-2, the J call TRBJ2-3; 9 bases are shared with TRBD2. The J segment lost 1 base and the V segment lost 0 bases, leaving 11 bases of the junction unmatched. The CDR3 is made up of 19 amino acids. Germline assignment: CDR1 SGHAT and CDR2 FQNNGV. Based on the CDR3 plus reference TRBV11-2 and TRBJ2-3, the full variable domain is EAGVAQSPRYKIIEKRQSVAFWCNPISGHATLYWYQQILGQGPKLLIQFQNNGVVDDSQLPKDRFSAERLKGVDSTLKIQPAKLEDSAVYLCASSLEREGRQAGTDTQYFGPGTRLTVL.

The genes are TRBV5-1 and TRBJ2-1; 10 positions match TRBD2. CDR1 is SGHRS and CDR2 is YFSETQ in the germline V gene. The CDR3 is made up of 17 amino acids. J was trimmed by 8 bases and V by 5 bases; bases with no gene match: 16. The CDR3 bases are TGCGCCAGCAGGTTTTTCCCCCCGGGACTAGCGACTGATGAGCAGTTCTTC. Amino acid sequence: CASRFFPPGLATDEQFF.

V gene TRBV5-1 combines with J gene TRBJ1-6; 7 bases map to TRBD1. The CDR3 runs 15 residues. J gave up 7 bases and V 3 bases, and 7 bases lay outside the gene matches. Germline assignment: CDR1 SGHRS and CDR2 YFSETQ. The CDR3 is CASSSAGTANSPLHF. Written as DNA, the CDR3 is TGCGCCAGCAGCTCCGCCGGGACAGCAAATTCACCCCTCCACTTT.

The chain recombines TRBV9 with TRBJ1-1, with D unclear. The CDR3 totals 10 residues. Germline-derived CDR1 and CDR2 are SGDLS and YYNGEE. V lost 6 bases and J 10 bases, leaving 10 bases between the germline ends. CDR3 DNA: TGTGCCAGCATCGGATCGGGAGCTTTCTTT. Protein product: CASIGSGAFF.

The chain is built from TRBV7-9 and TRBJ1-4; 7 bases are a match to TRBD1. The V and J ends lost 5 bases and 6 bases, in that order; junction bases with no gene match: 12. Germline lookup yields CDR1 SEHNR and CDR2 FQNEAQ (reference sequence). The CDR3 length is 16 residues. The CDR3 nucleotides are TGTGCCAGCAGCCGACGTACTGACAGGGTGTATGAAAAACTGTTTTTT. Protein: CASSRRTDRVYEKLFF.

The chain combines TRBV2 with TRBJ2-7; 7 bases map to TRBD1. This CDR3 is built from 15 residues. Per the germline V gene, CDR1 is SNHLY and CDR2 is FYNNEI. V dropped 4 bases and J dropped 0; count of bases not matched to a gene: 6. CDR3 in DNA: TGTGCCAGCAGTGTAGGGGGCGGCATCTCCTACGAGCAGTACTTC. The encoded protein is CASSVGGGISYEQYF. Variable domain in full (rest from reference TRBV2 and TRBJ2-7): EPEVTQTPSHQVTQMGQEVILRCVPISNHLYFYWYRQILGQKVEFLVSFYNNEISEKSEIFDDQFSVERPDGSNFTLKIRSTKLEDSAMYFCASSVGGGISYEQYFGPGTRLTVT.

The V and J genes are TRBV27 and TRBJ2-5; tentative D call: TRBD2 (5 bases). Germline V CDR1 and CDR2: MNHEY, SMNVEV (reference sequence). Trimming removed 5 bases at V and 5 bases at J, with 12 bases between. The CDR3 has 13 residues. This CDR3 is CASSARGRETQYF. CDR3 DNA sequence: TGTGCCAGCAGTGCTCGGGGAAGGGAGACCCAGTACTTC.

This chain links TRBV10-3 with TRBJ2-2; tentative D call: TRBD1 (5 bases). Trimming took off 2 bases at V and 2 bases at J, with 6 bases between the two ends. The CDR3 is 14 residues long. The V gene's germline CDR1 is ENHRY and CDR2 SYGVKD. The CDR3 sequence is CAISETGNTGELFF. CDR3 bases: TGTGCCATCAGTGAGACAGGTAACACCGGGGAGCTGTTTTTT.

This chain joins TRBV15 and TRBJ1-4; D perhaps matches TRBD1 (6 bases). V lost 0 bases and J 6 bases, leaving 11 bases between the germline ends. The length of the CDR3 is 15 residues. Germline CDR1 and CDR2: LNHNV and YYDKDF (reference sequence). Here the CDR3 reads CATSRDLGGDEKLFF. The CDR3 DNA follows: TGTGCCACCAGCAGAGATTTAGGGGGGGATGAAAAACTGTTTTTT. Drawing the rest from reference TRBV15 and TRBJ1-4, the complete variable domain is DAMVIQNPRYQVTQFGKPVTLSCSQTLNHNVMYWYQQKSSQAPKLLFHYYDKDFNNEADTPDNFQSRRPNTSFCFLDIRSPGLGDTAMYLCATSRDLGGDEKLFFGSGTQLSVL.